This TCR beta chain derives from a study of blood T cell repertoires in COVID-19. Whole-study context: Spain, Italy and the United States supplied samples that represented acute and convalescent COVID-19. In each case, the material was cDNA or gDNA derived from T cells, B-cell-depleted T cells, or PBMCs.

Per the authors' pipeline: Reference gene primer amplification gave nucleated cell count estimates. Assay: immunoSEQ multiplex PCR; the TCRdb copy retains only in-frame clones and omits some. D and trimming were read from the DNA, whereas the V and J calls and clone size are those reported in that table. The top ten clones hold less than 20% of a sample with about 220,000 clones, less than 90% of them seen once. Material for sequencing was peripheral blood. This receptor was identified in a man aged 25 to 45 with active or convalescent COVID-19.

The CDR3 region has the DNA TGTGCCAGCAGTCTACGCCGGGGGGGGACAGGGAATGAAAAACTGTTTTTT. Residues: CASSLRRGGTGNEKLFF. The V and J genes are TRBV6-6 and TRBJ1-4, with TRBD1 identical over 9 bases. The CDR3 covers 17 residues. Germline V gene lookup returns CDR1 MNHNY and CDR2 SVGAGI (reference sequence). Unmatched junction bases numbered 12, after V lost 5 bases and J lost 5 bases.